This T cell receptor (beta chain) was documented in a study of blood T cell repertoires in COVID-19. This clone was seen a few times. After removal of 4 bases from V and 4 bases from J, the junction contained 6 bases not matched to a gene. This CDR3 is 15 amino acids long. The germline V gene encodes CDR1 SEHNR and CDR2 FQNEAQ (reference sequence). Using immunoSEQ multiplex PCR, the repertoire was profiled, and TCRdb retains in-frame clones only, with some absent. The table shows about 170,000 clones, with over 60% occurring only once. This rearrangement joins TRBV7-9 to TRBJ2-7; 11 nucleotides line up with TRBD1. This TCR was recovered from a man between 60 and 75 years old with acute or convalescent COVID-19. Sequencing input: peripheral blood. This CDR3 is CASSSSDRGHYEQYF. CDR3 in DNA: TGTGCCAGCAGCTCCTCGGACAGGGGGCATTACGAGCAGTACTTC. The complete variable domain, with remaining parts taken from reference TRBV7-9 and TRBJ2-7, reads DTGVSQNPRHKITKRGQNVTFRCDPISEHNRLYWYRQTLGQGPEFLTYFQNEAQLEKSRLLSDRFSAERPKGSFSTLEIQRTEQGDSAMYLCASSSSDRGHYEQYFGPGTRLTVT.